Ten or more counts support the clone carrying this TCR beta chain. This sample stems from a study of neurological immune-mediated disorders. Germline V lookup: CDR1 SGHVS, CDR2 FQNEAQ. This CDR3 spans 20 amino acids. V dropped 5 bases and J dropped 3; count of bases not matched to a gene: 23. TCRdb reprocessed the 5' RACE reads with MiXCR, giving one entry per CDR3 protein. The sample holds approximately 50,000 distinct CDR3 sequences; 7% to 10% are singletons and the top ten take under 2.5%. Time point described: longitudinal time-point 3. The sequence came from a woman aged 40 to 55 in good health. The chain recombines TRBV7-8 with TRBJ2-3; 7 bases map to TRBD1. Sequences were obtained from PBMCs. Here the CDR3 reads CASSPDDRAIFGQATDTQYF. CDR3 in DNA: TGTGCCAGCAGCCCCGATGACAGGGCGATCTTCGGCCAAGCGACAGATACGCAGTATTTT. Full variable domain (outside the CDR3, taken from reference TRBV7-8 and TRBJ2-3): GAGVSQSPRYKVAKRGQDVALRCDPISGHVSLFWYQQALGQGPEFLTYFQNEAQLDKSGLPSDRFFAERPEGSVSTLKIQRTQQEDSAVYLCASSPDDRAIFGQATDTQYFGPGTRLTVL.